This entry lists 9 T cell receptor beta chains sequenced from one sample in a study of shared clonotypes between healthy human individuals. Here immunoSEQ multiplex PCR was the method, and the copy in TCRdb shows in-frame clones only, minus some. The sample has about 1 million clones, more than 75% seen once; the top ten hold more than 0.45%. Material: memory CD4+ T cells from PBMCs. Specified subset: CD45RA-negative fraction. These receptors were collected from a man between 18 and 29 years old in good health. Some clones in this sample may be carry-over from other donors' samples.

This chain links TRBV30 with TRBJ2-5; possibly TRBD1 for D (5 bases). This CDR3 spans 15 amino acids. The ends were cut back, 5 bases at V and 1 base at J, with 17 bases in the middle. Germline CDR1 is GTSNPN and CDR2 is SVGIG (reference sequence). The CDR3 DNA reads TGTGCCTGGCAGTACTCCGACAGACCCCAAGAGACCCAGTACTTC. Its protein is CAWQYSDRPQETQYF.

The chain joins TRBV7-3 to TRBJ2-2; 10 bases line up with TRBD2. Germline CDR1 SGHTA, CDR2 FQGTGA. CDR3 size: 17 residues. With 10 bases clipped from V and 4 bases from J, the junction kept 15 bases outside the gene matches. CDR3 bases: TGTGCCACCTGGGGTCCAGCGGGAGGGCCGAGCACCGGGGAGCTGTTTTTT. The encoded protein is CATWGPAGGPSTGELFF.

This clone appeared a few times. The chain carries TRBV2 and TRBJ2-1; D is unclear. Trimming shortened V by 8 bases and J by 0 bases, and 8 bases separated the two germline ends. This CDR3 has 13 residues. The germline gives CDR1 SNHLY, CDR2 FYNNEI. The CDR3 bases are TGTGCCAGCGACCCCCCCTCCTACAATGAGCAGTTCTTC. This codes for CASDPPSYNEQFF. Looking up the rest from reference TRBV2 and TRBJ2-1 gives the full variable domain: EPEVTQTPSHQVTQMGQEVILRCVPISNHLYFYWYRQILGQKVEFLVSFYNNEISEKSEIFDDQFSVERPDGSNFTLKIRSTKLEDSAMYFCASDPPSYNEQFFGPGTRLTVL.

This clone was seen a few times. V is TRBV7-2 and J is TRBJ2-5; weak D call: TRBD2 (5 bases). CDR3 size: 14 residues. V lost 1 base to trimming and J lost 6 bases, with 12 bases between them. CDR1 and CDR2 (germline): SGHTA, FQGNSA. This chain's CDR3 is CASSLGPGLKTQYF. The CDR3 DNA follows: TGTGCCAGCAGCTTAGGGCCGGGGTTGAAGACCCAGTACTTC.

About this clone: Other nucleotide sequences from this sample produce the same CDR3. The CDR3 region has the DNA TGTGCCAGCAGATTAGGCGAGCAGTTCTTC. Residues: CASRLGEQFF. The chain carries TRBV2 and TRBJ2-1; D unresolved. The V gene lost 6 bases and the J gene lost 10 bases, with 7 bases spanning the gap. Germline lookup yields CDR1 SNHLY and CDR2 FYNNEI. CDR3 length: 10 amino acids. Supplemented by reference TRBV2 and TRBJ2-1, the full variable domain reads EPEVTQTPSHQVTQMGQEVILRCVPISNHLYFYWYRQILGQKVEFLVSFYNNEISEKSEIFDDQFSVERPDGSNFTLKIRSTKLEDSAMYFCASRLGEQFFGPGTRLTVL.

The chain links TRBV2 to TRBJ2-7, with TRBD2 matching over 10 bases. After removal of 4 bases from V and 5 bases from J, the junction contained 11 bases not matched to a gene. The CDR3 is 16 residues long. Germline V lookup: CDR1 SNHLY, CDR2 FYNNEI. CDR3 amino acids: CASSGGWVAGGHEQYF. The CDR3 DNA reads as TGTGCCAGCAGTGGAGGGTGGGTAGCGGGAGGCCACGAGCAGTACTTC. Drawing the rest from reference TRBV2 and TRBJ2-7, the complete variable domain is EPEVTQTPSHQVTQMGQEVILRCVPISNHLYFYWYRQILGQKVEFLVSFYNNEISEKSEIFDDQFSVERPDGSNFTLKIRSTKLEDSAMYFCASSGGWVAGGHEQYFGPGTRLTVT.

The rearrangement uses TRBV10-3 and TRBJ2-1; a possible D gene is TRBD2 (6 bases). Per the germline V gene, CDR1 is ENHRY and CDR2 is SYGVKD. V was trimmed by 2 bases and J by 9 bases, leaving 11 bases between them. This CDR3 contains 13 residues. The CDR3 region is CAISEGGTSEQFF. CDR3 DNA sequence: TGTGCCATCAGTGAGGGGGGGACGAGTGAGCAGTTCTTC.

The chain combines TRBV9 with TRBJ2-3; D may be TRBD2 (5 bases). Germline V gene data show CDR1 as SGDLS and CDR2 as YYNGEE. The CDR3 sequence is 15 residues long. Trimming left V 2 bases short and J 1 base short, with 11 bases between. The CDR3 DNA reads as TGTGCCAGCAGCGTCCTCCCCGGGGGCACAGATACGCAGTATTTT. Its translation: CASSVLPGGTDTQYF.

The V gene is TRBV7-9, the J gene TRBJ1-4; the D gene is possibly TRBD1 (5 bases). This CDR3 has 15 amino acids. Looked up from germline, CDR1 is SEHNR and CDR2 is FQNEAQ (reference sequence). V lost 1 base and J 10 bases, leaving 16 bases between the germline ends. The CDR3 nucleotides are TGTGCCAGCAGCTTAGATCGAACAGGAGCACCAAAACTGTTTTTT. Protein: CASSLDRTGAPKLFF.